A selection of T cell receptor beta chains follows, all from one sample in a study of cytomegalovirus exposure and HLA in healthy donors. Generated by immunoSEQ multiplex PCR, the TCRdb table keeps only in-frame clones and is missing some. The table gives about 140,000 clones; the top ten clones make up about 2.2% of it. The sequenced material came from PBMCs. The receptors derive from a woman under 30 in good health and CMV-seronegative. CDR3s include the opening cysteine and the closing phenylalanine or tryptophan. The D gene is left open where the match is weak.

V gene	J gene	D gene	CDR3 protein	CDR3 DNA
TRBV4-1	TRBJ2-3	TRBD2	CASSQEREAPASTDTQYF	TGCGCCAGCAGCCAAGAACGGGAGGCACCCGCTAGCACAGATACGCAGTATTTT
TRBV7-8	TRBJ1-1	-	CASSLRTNRDLGYTEAFF	TGTGCCAGCAGCTTGAGGACAAACAGGGATTTGGGCTACACTGAAGCTTTCTTT
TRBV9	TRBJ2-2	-	CASRRWGDTGELFF	TGTGCCAGCAGACGGTGGGGGGACACCGGGGAGCTGTTTTTT
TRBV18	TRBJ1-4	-	CASSLAGRTTNEKLFF	TGTGCCAGCTCACTAGCGGGGAGAACAACTAATGAAAAACTGTTTTTT
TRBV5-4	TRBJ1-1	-	CASSSKDRDTEAFF	TGTGCCAGCAGCTCTAAAGACAGAGACACTGAAGCTTTCTTT
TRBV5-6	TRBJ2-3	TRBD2	CASSLFGGRVGDTQYF	TGTGCCAGCAGCTTGTTTGGCGGGAGGGTCGGAGATACGCAGTATTTT
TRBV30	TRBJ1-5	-	CAWSSGFSNQPQHF	TGTGCCTGGAGTTCGGGGTTCAGCAATCAGCCCCAGCATTTT
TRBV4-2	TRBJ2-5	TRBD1	CASSQDRDGQGQETQYF	TGTGCCAGCAGCCAAGATCGGGACGGACAGGGGCAAGAGACCCAGTACTTC
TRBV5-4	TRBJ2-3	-	CASSSPRERSTDTQYF	TGTGCCAGCAGCTCGCCCCGGGAGCGGAGCACAGATACGCAGTATTTT
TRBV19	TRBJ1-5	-	CASSIDSGREGQPQHF	TGTGCCAGTAGTATAGATTCGGGCAGGGAGGGTCAGCCCCAGCATTTT
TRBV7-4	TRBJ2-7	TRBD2	CASSLGGGVEQYF	TGTGCCAGCAGCTTAGGGGGAGGGGTCGAGCAGTACTTC
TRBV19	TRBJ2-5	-	CASRTQGSETQYF	TGTGCCAGTCGTACCCAGGGGAGCGAGACCCAGTACTTC
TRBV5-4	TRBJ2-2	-	CASSSVTDSNTGELFF	TGTGCCAGCAGCTCCGTGACAGATTCGAACACCGGGGAGCTGTTTTTT
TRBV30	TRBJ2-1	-	CAWSGTGHTYNEQFF	TGTGCCTGGAGTGGAACAGGGCACACCTACAATGAGCAGTTCTTC
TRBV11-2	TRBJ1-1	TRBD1	CASSYLQGATEAFF	TGTGCCAGCAGCTACCTACAGGGGGCCACTGAAGCTTTCTTT
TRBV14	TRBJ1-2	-	CASSPADRKFYGYTF	TGTGCCAGCAGCCCAGCCGACAGGAAATTCTATGGCTACACCTTC
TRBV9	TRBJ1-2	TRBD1	CASRQGPNYGYTF	TGTGCCAGCCGACAGGGCCCTAACTATGGCTACACCTTC
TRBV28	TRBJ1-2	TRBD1	CASSLIGGGQDLYGYTF	TGTGCCAGCAGCCTGATTGGGGGGGGACAGGATTTATATGGCTACACCTTC
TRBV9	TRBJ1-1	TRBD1	CASVDRAGEAFF	TGTGCCAGTGTGGACAGGGCCGGTGAAGCTTTCTTT
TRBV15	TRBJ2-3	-	CATLGGGGDTQYF	TGTGCCACCCTGGGAGGGGGTGGAGATACGCAGTATTTT
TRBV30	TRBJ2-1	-	CAWSPDGPFSYNEQFF	TGTGCCTGGAGTCCAGATGGGCCGTTCTCCTACAATGAGCAGTTCTTC
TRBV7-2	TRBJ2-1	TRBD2	CASSPGLGYNEQFF	TGTGCCAGCAGCCCGGGACTAGGGTACAATGAGCAGTTCTTC
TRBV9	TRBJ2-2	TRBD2	CASSARAGANTGELFF	TGTGCCAGCAGCGCGCGAGCGGGAGCGAACACCGGGGAGCTGTTTTTT
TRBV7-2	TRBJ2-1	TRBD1	CASSLVHGTGVHNEQFF	TGTGCCAGCAGCTTAGTTCACGGGACAGGGGTCCATAATGAGCAGTTCTTC
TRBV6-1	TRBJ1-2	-	CASSGFTPTYGYTF	TGTGCCAGCAGTGGCTTTACTCCTACGTATGGCTACACCTTC
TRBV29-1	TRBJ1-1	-	CSSTVNTEAFF	TGCAGCTCGACAGTGAACACTGAAGCTTTCTTT
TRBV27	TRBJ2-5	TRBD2	CASRVRQGSSGRAEETQYF	TGTGCCAGCAGGGTCCGTCAGGGTTCTAGCGGGAGGGCCGAAGAGACCCAGTACTTC
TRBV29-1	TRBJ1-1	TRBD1	CSVRVRGSTEAFF	TGCAGCGTACGAGTCAGGGGGAGCACTGAAGCTTTCTTT
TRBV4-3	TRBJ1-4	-	CASSQAGVGEKLFF	TGCGCCAGCAGCCAAGCAGGGGTGGGTGAAAAACTGTTTTTT
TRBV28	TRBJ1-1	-	CASSLGQSRSEAFF	TGTGCCAGCAGTCTCGGACAGTCCAGAAGTGAAGCTTTCTTT
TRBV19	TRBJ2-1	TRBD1	CASSIVRDRSKEQFF	TGTGCCAGTAGTATAGTCCGGGACAGGTCCAAGGAGCAGTTCTTC
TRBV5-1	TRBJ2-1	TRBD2	CASSLVSGEQFF	TGCGCCAGCAGCTTGGTTAGCGGGGAGCAGTTCTTC
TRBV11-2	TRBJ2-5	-	CASSLPQVARVFRETQYF	TGTGCCAGCAGCTTACCTCAGGTAGCGAGGGTCTTTAGAGAGACCCAGTACTTC
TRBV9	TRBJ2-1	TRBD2	CASSGSGRASYNEQFF	TGTGCCAGCAGCGGTAGCGGGAGGGCCTCCTACAATGAGCAGTTCTTC
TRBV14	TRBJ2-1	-	CASSQDGSGPYNEQFF	TGTGCCAGCAGCCAAGACGGCAGCGGACCCTACAATGAGCAGTTCTTC
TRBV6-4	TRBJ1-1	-	CASRDGQFLNTEAFF	TGTGCCAGCAGAGATGGACAGTTCTTGAACACTGAAGCTTTCTTT
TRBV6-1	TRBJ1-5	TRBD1	CASSEGTGHNQPQHF	TGTGCCAGCAGTGAAGGGACAGGGCACAATCAGCCCCAGCATTTT
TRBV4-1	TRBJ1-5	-	CASSQWGDQPQHF	TGCGCCAGCAGCCAATGGGGAGATCAGCCCCAGCATTTT
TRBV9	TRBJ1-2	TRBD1	CASSLFGQGNGYTF	TGTGCCAGCAGCTTGTTCGGACAGGGTAACGGCTACACCTTC
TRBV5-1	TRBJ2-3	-	CASSFSSSTDTQYF	TGCGCCAGCAGCTTCTCGTCTAGCACAGATACGCAGTATTTT
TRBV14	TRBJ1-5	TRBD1	CASSQQRGGQGASSNQPQHF	TGTGCCAGCAGCCAGCAGAGGGGGGGACAGGGGGCGAGTAGCAATCAGCCCCAGCATTTT
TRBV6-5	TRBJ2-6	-	CASSGDSSGANVLTF	TGTGCCAGCAGCGGAGACTCCTCTGGGGCCAACGTCCTGACTTTC
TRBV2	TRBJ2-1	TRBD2	CASIPSSGEVNEQFF	TGTGCCAGCATACCATCTAGCGGGGAGGTGAATGAGCAGTTCTTC
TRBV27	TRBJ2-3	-	CASPRDSPSTDTQYF	TGTGCCAGCCCGCGGGACAGCCCTAGCACAGATACGCAGTATTTT